This TCR beta chain derives from a study of identical twins. Germline lookup yields CDR1 SGHTA and CDR2 FQGTGA. V was pared by 6 bases and J by 3 bases, with 4 bases of the junction left unmatched. The CDR3 loop spans 15 amino acids. Notes on this clonotype: Its antigen is currently unknown.

Findings and caveats of the study: Those out-of-frame alpha sequences shared by twins showed an excess of low generation probability. Less excess twin sharing appeared in beta out-of-frame sequences. Invariant MAIT and iNKT cells could partly confound zero-insertion analyses.

TCRdb itself ran the 5' RACE reads through MiXCR, one entry per CDR3 protein. The table lists about 340,000 distinct CDR3 sequences, around an eighth of them singletons, with 7.2% in the top ten. The same data also went into a second study, on yellow fever vaccine responses in identical twins. According to that study: Convergence reportedly seemed to mark part of the twins' vaccine T cell response, with personalization marking the rest.

The receptor's source is a woman younger than 35 in good health. This chain uses TRBV7-3 with TRBJ2-3; 12 bases agree with TRBD1. Specimen: CD8+ T cells sorted from blood. Written as DNA, the CDR3 is TGTGCCAGCAGTCGGGACAGGGGGCATACAGATACGCAGTATTTT. Protein sequence: CASSRDRGHTDTQYF. The variable domain in full, with the rest retrieved from reference TRBV7-3 and TRBJ2-3, is GAGVSQTPSNKVTEKGKYVELRCDPISGHTALYWYRQSLGQGPEFLIYFQGTGAADDSGLPNDRFFAVRPEGSVSTLKIQRTERGDSAVYLCASSRDRGHTDTQYFGPGTRLTVL.